These T cell receptor beta chains were read from a single sample in a study of blood T cell repertoires in COVID-19. Measured with immunoSEQ multiplex PCR; TCRdb has only the in-frame clones, and not every one. The sample includes tens of thousands of clones, 80% to 90% of them seen just once. Sequenced material: peripheral blood. These receptors all stem from a woman aged 55-70 years with COVID-19, enrolled during active disease. CDR3s include the opening cysteine and the closing phenylalanine or tryptophan. Fields, in order: V gene, J gene, CDR3 protein.

TRBV29-1	TRBJ1-2	CSVLLLSRRGYTF
TRBV5-6	TRBJ2-7	CASSLDRGFPYEQYF
TRBV6-2/TRBV6-3	TRBJ2-1	CASSPPGLSGGLRYNEQFF
TRBV7-8	TRBJ1-1	CASSIGRGGGMNTEAFF
TRBV7-2	TRBJ2-7	CASSLAGGHEQYF
TRBV29-1	TRBJ2-1	CSVEDQTGRGSYNEQFF
TRBV5-6	TRBJ2-5	CASSWSSSGRALETQYF
TRBV6-1	TRBJ2-6	CASSEFGQGRSGANVLTF
TRBV11-3	TRBJ2-5	CASSLGVTSGDQETQYF
TRBV11-3	TRBJ2-2	CASSTRGELFF
TRBV5-4	TRBJ2-5	CASSADRGGETQYF
TRBV4-1	TRBJ2-5	CASSVSAGVYQETQYF
TRBV30	TRBJ1-5	CACNKKGQNQPQHF
TRBV1	TRBJ2-7	CTSSQDTAEASYEQYF
TRBV19	TRBJ2-1	CASSMAAGQRGFNNEQFF